This entry concerns a single T cell receptor (beta chain). These data originate in a study of T cells in Graves' hyperthyroidism and ophthalmopathy. Germline V gene data show CDR1 as DFQATT and CDR2 as SNEGSKA (reference sequence). This CDR3 spans 14 amino acids. V dropped 4 bases and J dropped 0 bases, with 10 bases sitting between them. Authors of the study amplified TCR beta CDR3 regions from RNA transcripts. Using the HTBI primer set, a first-round RT-PCR was run on the TCR CDR3. TCRdb re-analysed the multiplex PCR reads in MiXCR, keeping a single row per CDR3 protein. The sample lists fewer than 300,000 distinct CDR3 sequences; 20% to 30% were seen once. Uncontrolled infection, other autoimmune disease, pregnancy or lactation barred patients from enrollment. Ahead of any ophthalmopathy symptoms, the blood sample was obtained at the first diagnosis of hyperthyroidism.

The specimen sequenced was blood. The receptor was isolated from a middle-aged man with Graves' hyperthyroidism that later progressed to Graves' ophthalmopathy. The V call is TRBV20-1, the J call TRBJ1-5, with D perhaps TRBD1 (6 bases). CDR3 DNA: TGCAGTGCTACCACAGGGACTAGCAATCAGCCCCAGCATTTT. Its translation is CSATTGTSNQPQHF.